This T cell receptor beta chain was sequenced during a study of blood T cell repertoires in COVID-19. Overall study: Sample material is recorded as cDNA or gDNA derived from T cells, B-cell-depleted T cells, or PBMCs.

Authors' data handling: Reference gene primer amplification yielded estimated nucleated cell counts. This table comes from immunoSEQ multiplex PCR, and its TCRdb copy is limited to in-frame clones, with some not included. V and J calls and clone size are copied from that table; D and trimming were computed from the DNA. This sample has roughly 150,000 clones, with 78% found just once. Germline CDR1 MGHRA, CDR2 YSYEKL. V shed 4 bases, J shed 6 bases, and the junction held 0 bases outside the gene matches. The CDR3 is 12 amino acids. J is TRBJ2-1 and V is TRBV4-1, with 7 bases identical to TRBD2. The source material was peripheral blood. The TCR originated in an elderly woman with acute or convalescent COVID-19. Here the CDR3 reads CASSRGGNEQFF. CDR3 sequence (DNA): TGCGCCAGCAGCCGGGGGGGCAATGAGCAGTTCTTC.